This TCR beta chain was recovered during a study of blood T cell repertoires in COVID-19. In Cohort 3, a recovered donor had either two negative PCRs, clearance, or symptom resolution. Clones were sequenced by immunoSEQ multiplex PCR, and TCRdb holds only the in-frame ones, with some missing. The sample shows about 280,000 clones, about 85% of them seen only once. The TCR sequence derives from a woman in her forties or fifties who had recovered from COVID-19. The sample was PBMCs or T cells enriched from blood (not recorded which).

In nucleotides, the CDR3 is TGTGCCAGCAGGCTGGACAGGGAAGTGGGAAAACTGTTTTTT. This codes for CASRLDREVGKLFF. V usage is TRBV28 and J usage is TRBJ1-4; 8 positions match TRBD1. Germline trimming cut 6 bases from V and 10 bases from J; bases unmatched to any gene: 10. Germline V gene lookup returns CDR1 MDHEN and CDR2 SYDVKM. The CDR3 runs to 14 residues.